The 20 T cell receptor beta chains in this list originate from one sample, sequenced in a study of early stage breast cancer tumors. Method: immunoSEQ multiplex PCR; TCRdb's copy keeps in-frame clones and lacks some. This sample has tens of thousands of clones, with 79% found just once. The specimen sequenced was blood. These receptors were taken from a person between 55 and 69 years old with breast cancer.

The chain joins TRBV7-2 to TRBJ2-5, with D perhaps TRBD2 (6 bases). The CDR3 loop spans 14 amino acids. V was cut by 5 bases and J by 2 bases, with 12 bases left in between. Germline-derived CDR1 and CDR2 are SGHTA and FQGNSA. In DNA, the CDR3 is TGTGCCAGCAGCACCCCCCGGGGGCAAGAGACCCAGTACTTC. Amino acids: CASSTPRGQETQYF.

The genes are TRBV19 and TRBJ1-2; no definite D call. The CDR3 sequence is 11 residues long. In germline, CDR1 is LNHDA, CDR2 SQIVND (reference sequence). The ends were cut back, 8 bases at V and 5 bases at J, with 9 bases in the middle. The CDR3 region is CASLSSYGYTF. Here the CDR3 DNA reads TGTGCCAGTCTTAGTTCTTATGGCTACACCTTC.

The chain joins TRBV6-5 to TRBJ2-2, with D tentatively TRBD2 (5 bases). Germline V CDR1 and CDR2: MNHEY, SVGAGI. The CDR3 is 13 residues long. Trimming took 8 bases from V and 7 from J, leaving 14 bases between them. The CDR3 reads CASQRAGLGELFF. The CDR3 DNA reads as TGTGCCAGCCAGAGAGCCGGACTCGGGGAGCTGTTTTTT.

The chain couples TRBV7-9 to TRBJ1-2, with 8 nucleotides matching TRBD1. CDR1 and CDR2 (germline): SEHNR, FQNEAQ (reference sequence). V lost 3 bases, J lost 5 bases, and 8 bases stayed unmatched. The CDR3 is 15 amino acids. The CDR3 loop is CASSFGAGGHYGYTF. CDR3 nucleotide sequence: TGTGCCAGCAGCTTCGGGGCAGGGGGCCATTATGGCTACACCTTC.

The chain couples TRBV7-9 to TRBJ2-7; a possible D gene is TRBD1 (5 bases). The CDR3 extends over 15 amino acids. Trimming left V 5 bases short and J 6 bases short, with 20 bases between. Looked up from germline, CDR1 is SEHNR and CDR2 is FQNEAQ (reference sequence). The CDR3 sequence: CASSLRLQGGSEQYF. CDR3 sequence (DNA): TGTGCCAGCAGCCTAAGACTCCAGGGTGGCTCCGAGCAGTACTTC.

The rearrangement joins TRBV7-2 to TRBJ1-2, with D perhaps matching TRBD1 (5 bases). Germline V gene data show CDR1 as SGHTA and CDR2 as FQGNSA. The CDR3 contains 11 residues. With 1 base removed from V and 14 bases from J, the gap between germline ends came to 11 bases. The chain's CDR3 is CASSLEGTPTF. In DNA form, the CDR3 reads TGTGCCAGCAGCTTAGAAGGGACTCCAACCTTC.

The chain is built from TRBV19 and TRBJ1-5; D is unclear. The germline CDR1 and CDR2 sequences are LNHDA and SQIVND (reference sequence). This CDR3 comprises 16 residues. V gave up 4 bases and J gave up 4 bases, with 17 bases separating them. The CDR3 reads CASSTSGRASNQPQHF. The CDR3, as DNA: TGTGCCAGTAGTACTTCGGGGAGGGCTTCGAATCAGCCCCAGCATTTT.

This clone has a handful of counts. The rearrangement joins TRBV5-4 to TRBJ1-2; 7 nucleotides line up with TRBD1. The ends lost 4 bases at V and 3 bases at J; junction bases unmatched: 9. The length of the CDR3 is 15 residues. The germline gives CDR1 SGHNT, CDR2 YYREEE (reference sequence). CDR3 amino acids: CASSTAQGRDYGYTF. CDR3 nucleotide sequence: TGTGCCAGCAGCACGGCACAGGGGCGAGACTATGGCTACACCTTC. Complete variable domain (other parts from reference TRBV5-4 and TRBJ1-2): ETGVTQSPTHLIKTRGQQVTLRCSSQSGHNTVSWYQQALGQGPQFIFQYYREEENGRGNFPPRFSGLQFPNYSSELNVNALELDDSALYLCASSTAQGRDYGYTFGSGTRLTVV.

This chain connects TRBV5-6 to TRBJ1-2; TRBD1 might be the D (6 bases). The germline V gene encodes CDR1 SGHDT and CDR2 YYEEEE. CDR3 length: 14 residues. V was shortened by 0 bases and J by 4 bases, with 10 bases between the two germline ends. The CDR3 spells CASSLGQGTYGYTF. The CDR3 DNA reads TGTGCCAGCAGCTTGGGTCAGGGGACCTATGGCTACACCTTC. The entire variable domain, with the rest obtained from reference TRBV5-6 and TRBJ1-2, is as follows: DAGVTQSPTHLIKTRGQQVTLRCSPKSGHDTVSWYQQALGQGPQFIFQYYEEEERQRGNFPDRFSGHQFPNYSSELNVNALLLGDSALYLCASSLGQGTYGYTFGSGTRLTVV.

This clone has only one observation. This chain connects TRBV5-1 to TRBJ2-5, with 7 nucleotides matching TRBD1. V dropped 4 bases and J dropped 1; count of bases not matched to a gene: 4. Germline V CDR1 and CDR2: SGHRS, YFSETQ. The CDR3 has 14 amino acids. CDR3 DNA: TGCGCCAGCAGCACCGGGACAGCCCAAGAGACCCAGTACTTC. Protein: CASSTGTAQETQYF.

V gene TRBV6-5 combines with J gene TRBJ2-5; 7 bases are shared with TRBD1. Looked up from germline, CDR1 is MNHEY and CDR2 is SVGAGI. Trimming at V came to 0 bases and at J to 5 bases, leaving 6 bases not matched to a gene. The CDR3 loop spans 15 amino acids. CDR3 in DNA: TGTGCCAGCAGTTACTCGAAGATGGGACAGGAGACCCAGTACTTC. Protein: CASSYSKMGQETQYF.

The chain uses TRBV10-3 and TRBJ2-3, with no clear D. The CDR3 has 13 residues. V was cut by 0 bases and J by 4 bases, with 5 bases left in between. Germline V gene sequence: CDR1 ENHRY, CDR2 SYGVKD. The CDR3 DNA sequence: TGTGCCATCAGTGAGTCGGCTGCAGATACGCAGTATTTT. It translates to CAISESAADTQYF.

The chain couples TRBV6-6 to TRBJ2-5, with 7 bases lining up with TRBD1. This CDR3 spans 11 amino acids. J was trimmed by 14 bases and V by 2 bases; bases with no gene match: 5. Germline CDR1 is MNHNY and CDR2 is SVGAGI (reference sequence). DNA for the CDR3: TGTGCCAGCAGTTACACGGACAGGCTCTACTTC. Translated, it gives CASSYTDRLYF.

This rearrangement joins TRBV6-4 to TRBJ1-1; D unresolved. Per germline, CDR1 MRHNA and CDR2 SNTAGT. The CDR3 runs 13 residues. V shed 6 bases and J shed 5 bases, with 13 bases lying between them. CDR3 region: CASSRTLQTEAFF. The CDR3, as DNA: TGTGCCAGCAGCCGGACTCTACAAACTGAAGCTTTCTTT.

This chain connects TRBV27 to TRBJ2-7; 8 bases are a match to TRBD2. The length of the CDR3 is 13 residues. Trimming removed 8 bases from V and 6 bases from J; junction bases left unmatched: 9. Per the germline V gene, CDR1 is MNHEY and CDR2 is SMNVEV (reference sequence). This chain's CDR3 is CASRLLGGAEQYF. The CDR3 DNA sequence: TGTGCCAGCCGCTTACTCGGGGGGGCCGAGCAGTACTTC.

The V and J genes are TRBV6-1 and TRBJ2-3, with 9 positions matching TRBD1. Germline V gives CDR1 MNHNS, CDR2 SASEGT. With V trimmed by 10 bases and J by 9 bases, 17 bases remained unmatched. The length of the CDR3 is 15 residues. CDR3 protein: CATMGWDRDGLTQYF. For the CDR3, the DNA is TGTGCCACCATGGGCTGGGACAGGGATGGCCTGACGCAGTATTTT.

V usage is TRBV28 and J usage is TRBJ2-7; D not resolved. Germline CDR1 MDHEN, CDR2 SYDVKM. The CDR3 spans 11 residues. V was clipped by 3 bases and J by 5 bases, with 5 bases between them. The CDR3 coding sequence is TGTGCCAGCAGTTTTATCCACGAGCAGTACTTC. It translates to CASSFIHEQYF.

This clone was recorded a few times. Within the sample, other DNA sequences also encode this same CDR3. The chain has TRBV30 and TRBJ1-5; no definite D call. Per the germline V gene, CDR1 is GTSNPN and CDR2 is SVGIG (reference sequence). The CDR3 runs to 11 residues. V gave up 3 bases and J gave up 6 bases, with 6 bases separating them. CDR3 bases: TGTGCCTGGAGCGTGGGTCAGCCCCAGCATTTT. The encoded protein is CAWSVGQPQHF.

The rearrangement uses TRBV14 and TRBJ2-7; 10 bases are a match to TRBD2. CDR1 and CDR2 (germline): SGHDN, FVKESK. The junction had 0 bases not matched to a gene; V was cut back by 1 base and J by 0 bases. The CDR3 is 15 amino acids. The CDR3 loop reads CASSQGLAGSYEQYF. CDR3 nucleotide sequence: TGTGCCAGCAGCCAAGGACTAGCGGGCTCCTACGAGCAGTACTTC.

The chain carries TRBV2 and TRBJ1-2; D gene ambiguous. CDR1 and CDR2 (germline): SNHLY, FYNNEI. The CDR3 has 15 amino acids. Trimming shortened V by 5 bases and J by 2 bases, and 15 bases separated the two germline ends. The CDR3 coding sequence is TGTGCCAGCAGTCCCCCCCGGAGGGCCAACTATGGCTACACCTTC. It translates to CASSPPRRANYGYTF. Supplemented by reference TRBV2 and TRBJ1-2, the full variable domain reads EPEVTQTPSHQVTQMGQEVILRCVPISNHLYFYWYRQILGQKVEFLVSFYNNEISEKSEIFDDQFSVERPDGSNFTLKIRSTKLEDSAMYFCASSPPRRANYGYTFGSGTRLTVV.